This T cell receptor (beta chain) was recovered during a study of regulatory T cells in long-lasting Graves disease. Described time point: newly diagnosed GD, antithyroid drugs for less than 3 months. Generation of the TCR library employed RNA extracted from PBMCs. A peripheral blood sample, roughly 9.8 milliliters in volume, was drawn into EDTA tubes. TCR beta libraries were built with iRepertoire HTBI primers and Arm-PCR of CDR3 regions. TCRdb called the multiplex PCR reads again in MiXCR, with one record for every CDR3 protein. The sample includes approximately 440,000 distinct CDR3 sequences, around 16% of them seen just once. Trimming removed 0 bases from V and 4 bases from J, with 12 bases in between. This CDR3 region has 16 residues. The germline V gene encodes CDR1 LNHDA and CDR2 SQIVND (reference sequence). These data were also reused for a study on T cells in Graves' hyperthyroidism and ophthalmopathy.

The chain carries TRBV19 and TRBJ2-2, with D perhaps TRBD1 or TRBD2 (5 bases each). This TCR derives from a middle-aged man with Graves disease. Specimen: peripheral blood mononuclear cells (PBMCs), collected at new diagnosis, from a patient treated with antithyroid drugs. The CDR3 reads CASSIDLWGTTGELFF. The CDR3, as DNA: TGTGCCAGTAGTATAGATTTGTGGGGGACCACCGGGGAGCTGTTTTTT.